This is a list of T cell receptor beta chains from one sample in a study of blood T cell repertoires in COVID-19. Assay: immunoSEQ multiplex PCR; the TCRdb copy retains only in-frame clones and omits some. The sample includes some 290,000 clones, 75% to 90% of them seen just once. The source material was peripheral blood. The receptors shown here come from a young woman with COVID-19, enrolled during active disease. CDR3s include the opening cysteine and the closing phenylalanine or tryptophan. A D gene is named only where the DNA matches it firmly. The size field is filled for only some rows; it gives once, few, many or a size class.

d_call	clone_size	v_call	j_call	cdr3_aa	cdr3_nt
TRBD2	NA	TRBV18	TRBJ2-5	CASSQREGETQYF	TGTGCCAGCTCGCAACGGGAGGGGGAGACCCAGTACTTC
TRBD1	NA	TRBV27	TRBJ1-5	CASSGTENQPQHF	TGTGCCAGCAGTGGGACAGAAAATCAGCCCCAGCATTTT
NA	NA	TRBV12-3/TRBV12-4	TRBJ2-5	CASSFGETQYF	TGTGCCAGCAGTTTCGGTGAGACCCAGTACTTC
TRBD2	few	TRBV5-4	TRBJ2-1	CASSLRTSGREQFF	TGTGCCAGCAGCTTGAGAACTAGCGGACGGGAGCAGTTCTTC
TRBD1	NA	TRBV12-5	TRBJ1-5	CASGGQGGQPQHF	TGTGCTAGTGGTGGACAGGGCGGTCAGCCCCAGCATTTT
TRBD2	NA	TRBV5-1	TRBJ2-7	CASSLAASGEQYF	TGCGCCAGCAGCTTGGCGGCTAGCGGAGAGCAGTACTTC
NA	NA	TRBV19	TRBJ1-5	CASSISAGQPQHF	TGTGCCAGTAGTATCTCCGCGGGGCAGCCCCAGCATTTT
TRBD2	NA	TRBV25-1	TRBJ2-7	CASSGLAGTYEQYF	TGTGCCAGCAGCGGACTAGCGGGAACCTACGAGCAGTACTTC
NA	NA	TRBV3-1/TRBV3-2	TRBJ2-1	CASSQDEGHSSGLYYNEQFF	TGTGCCAGCAGCCAAGATGAGGGACATTCGTCGGGCCTCTACTACAATGAGCAGTTCTTC
NA	NA	TRBV2	TRBJ2-7	CASTGRTAGDYEQYF	TGTGCCAGCACTGGAAGGACAGCCGGTGACTACGAGCAGTACTTC
TRBD2	NA	TRBV2	TRBJ2-5	CASSDPILAGGPGETQYF	TGTGCCAGCAGTGATCCCATACTAGCGGGAGGGCCGGGTGAGACCCAGTACTTC
NA	NA	TRBV29-1	TRBJ2-2	CSYQKAGTGELFF	TGCAGCTACCAAAAGGCGGGGACCGGGGAGCTGTTTTTT
NA	NA	TRBV3-1/TRBV3-2	TRBJ2-5	CASSPRLAGVQETQYF	TGTGCCAGCAGCCCGAGGTTGGCCGGTGTCCAAGAGACCCAGTACTTC
TRBD1	NA	TRBV6-6	TRBJ1-1	CASSSQGANTEAFF	TGTGCCAGCAGTTCACAGGGGGCCAACACTGAAGCTTTCTTT